A selection of T cell receptor beta chains follows, all from one sample in a study of control samples from healthy donors and cancer patients. Repertoires were generated with immunoSEQ multiplex PCR, while TCRdb's copy carries only in-frame clones and drops some. The sample holds about 190,000 clones. The specimen was blood. The receptors derive from a woman aged 25 to 39 in good health. The CDR3 runs from the conserved cysteine through the conserved F or W. The D gene is left open where the match is weak.

TRBJ2-1	TRBD2	TRBV4-1	TGCGCCAGCAGCCATCTCGGGGGGGCCCACAATGAGCAGTTCTTC	CASSHLGGAHNEQFF
TRBJ2-1	.	TRBV25-1	TGTGCCAGCAGTGAATATACTCACGACGCAGCTTCCTACAATGAGCAGTTCTTC	CASSEYTHDAASYNEQFF
TRBJ1-2	TRBD1	TRBV28	TGTGCCAGCGGGGGGGGACAGTTTTATGGCTACACCTTC	CASGGGQFYGYTF
TRBJ1-2	TRBD1	TRBV28	TGTGCCACCACGGCGGGGACAGGGGGCGCTTATGGTGGCTACACCTTC	CATTAGTGGAYGGYTF
TRBJ1-1	.	TRBV4-1	TGCGCCAGCAGCCAAGAAGCAGAGACTAAAGCTTTCTTT	CASSQEAETKAFF
TRBJ1-4	.	TRBV3-1/TRBV3-2	TGTGCCAGCAGCCAAACCCGGAATGGGGTTCCCCCTCGTGAAAAACTGTTTTTT	CASSQTRNGVPPREKLFF
TRBJ1-1	.	TRBV10-3	TGTGCCACCGCAAACCCGGAGAACACTGAAGCTTTCTTT	CATANPENTEAFF
TRBJ2-7	TRBD1	TRBV28	TGTGCCAGCAGCCCGGGACAGAGCTCCTACGAGCAGTACTTC	CASSPGQSSYEQYF
TRBJ1-1	TRBD1	TRBV4-1	TGCGCCAGCAGCCAAGTCGGGACAGCCAACACTGAAGCTTTCTTT	CASSQVGTANTEAFF
TRBJ1-4	.	TRBV18	TGTGCCAGCTCACCTGGGTTTTTGGCAACCAGGAGGAATGAAAAACTGTTTTTT	CASSPGFLATRRNEKLFF
TRBJ2-3	TRBD1	TRBV19	TGTGCCAGTAGTTTATACAGGGGAGATACGCAGTATTTT	CASSLYRGDTQYF
TRBJ1-1	TRBD1	TRBV19	TGTGCCAGTAGTATAGAACAGGGGATGAACACTGAAGCTTTCTTT	CASSIEQGMNTEAFF
TRBJ2-3	TRBD2	TRBV4-2	TGTGCCAGCAGCCAGGGGACTAGCGGGGGGGCGGTGGATACGCAGTATTTT	CASSQGTSGGAVDTQYF
TRBJ1-2	.	TRBV5-1	TGCGCCAGCAGCTTGCGCCACCCTGTTGATGGCTACACCTTC	CASSLRHPVDGYTF
TRBJ1-4	TRBD1	TRBV7-6	TGTGCCAGCAGCTTCCGACAGGGGCGGGGTGAAAAACTGTTTTTT	CASSFRQGRGEKLFF
TRBJ1-5	.	TRBV6-2/TRBV6-3	TGTGCCAGCAGTTACCCTACAGGGCCCCAGCATTTT	CASSYPTGPQHF
TRBJ2-6	.	TRBV19	TGTGCCAGTAGTATTGACGCATATAATTGGGCTGGGGCCAACGTCCTGACTTTC	CASSIDAYNWAGANVLTF
TRBJ1-5	TRBD1	TRBV28	TGTGCCAGCAGCTTACAGGGGCCCAGCAATCAGCCCCAGCATTTT	CASSLQGPSNQPQHF
TRBJ2-7	TRBD1	TRBV7-9	TGTGCCAGCAGCTTAGGGGGGACAGGAACTTACGAGCAGTACTTC	CASSLGGTGTYEQYF
TRBJ2-7	.	TRBV12-5	TGTGCTAGTGGGCCGACTCTGGACAGTCTAAGCTCCTACGAGCAGTACTTC	CASGPTLDSLSSYEQYF
TRBJ2-3	TRBD2	TRBV9	TGTGCCAGCAGCGTAGAGGGACTAGATTTCGGTACGCAGTATTTT	CASSVEGLDFGTQYF
TRBJ1-1	.	TRBV14	TGTGCCAGCAGTCATCAGCCGGGACCCTGGAAGGAAGCTTTCTTT	CASSHQPGPWKEAFF
TRBJ2-3	.	TRBV9	TGTGCCAGCAGCTCAGGACTCTTCACAGATACGCAGTATTTT	CASSSGLFTDTQYF
TRBJ2-5	.	TRBV4-2	TGTGCCAGCAGCCAAGAGGAGGGACCCGAGACCCAGTACTTC	CASSQEEGPETQYF
TRBJ2-5	.	TRBV7-2	TGTGCCAGCAGCCGCATACGGGCTAACCAAGAGACCCAGTACTTC	CASSRIRANQETQYF
TRBJ1-1	.	TRBV12-3/TRBV12-4	TGTGCCAGCAGCCGGGGACTCTCTGAAGCTTTCTTT	CASSRGLSEAFF
TRBJ2-7	TRBD1	TRBV5-1	TGCGCCAGCAGTCGGGACAGGGGCTACGAGCAGTACTTC	CASSRDRGYEQYF
TRBJ2-7	TRBD1	TRBV28	TGTGCCAGCTCCGGGACAGGGGCCCAACCGTTCTCCTACGAGCAGTACTTC	CASSGTGAQPFSYEQYF
TRBJ1-3	.	TRBV28	TGTGCCAGCACCCAAGGAAACACCATATATTTT	CASTQGNTIYF
TRBJ1-1	.	TRBV3-1/TRBV3-2	TGTGCCAGCAGCCACGATGGAAAGTCTGGAACTTTCTTT	CASSHDGKSGTFF
TRBJ1-3	TRBD1	TRBV7-9	TGTGCCAACTCCCGGCAGGGGGCCGGAAACACCATATATTTT	CANSRQGAGNTIYF
TRBJ2-5	.	TRBV9	TGTGCCAGCAGCGTAGGGGCAGTAGAGACCCAGTACTTC	CASSVGAVETQYF
TRBJ1-5	.	TRBV4-2	TGTGCCAGCAGCCAAGGGCAGGGTAGCAATCAGCCCCAGCATTTT	CASSQGQGSNQPQHF
TRBJ2-1	TRBD1	TRBV7-9	TGTGCCAGCAGCTTCGGGACCGGGACAGACTCCTACAATGAGCAGTTCTTC	CASSFGTGTDSYNEQFF